This record concerns one TCR beta chain sequence. These data originate in a study of blood T cell repertoires in COVID-19. Across the whole study: In each case, the material was cDNA or gDNA derived from T cells, B-cell-depleted T cells, or PBMCs.

The V gene end was trimmed by 4 bases and the J gene end by 5 bases; junction bases not matched to a gene: 3. The germline V gene encodes CDR1 MNHEY and CDR2 SMNVEV (reference sequence). This CDR3 has 14 amino acids. Per the authors' pipeline: Researchers report that nucleated cell counts were estimated from reference gene primer amplification. Some clones are missing from TCRdb's copy, which holds only in-frame ones; the method was immunoSEQ multiplex PCR. The DNA was the basis for D and trimming; V, J and clone size are from that table. Among about 230,000 clones listed, around nine tenths were seen once. Researchers sorted participants into cohorts using their self-reported clinical history.

The genes are TRBV27 and TRBJ2-1, with 9 bases that match TRBD1. This clonotype was obtained from a woman under 40 with acute COVID-19. Sequenced input: PBMCs or T cells enriched from blood (not recorded which). The chain's CDR3 is CASSSWTGDNEQFF. The CDR3 coding sequence is TGTGCCAGCAGTTCCTGGACAGGGGACAATGAGCAGTTCTTC.